The rows below give T cell receptor beta chains drawn from one sample of a study of blood T cell repertoires in COVID-19. The table came from immunoSEQ multiplex PCR; TCRdb's copy has only in-frame clones and leaves some out. The sample contains 100,000 to 110,000 clones, roughly 85% of which appear only once. Sequencing input: peripheral blood. These receptor sequences come from a man between 65 and 85 years old with active or convalescent COVID-19. The CDR3 runs from the conserved cysteine through the conserved F or W. Each record gives: J gene, V gene, CDR3 protein.

>TRBJ1-5|TRBV7-2
CASSLVGQGNNQPQHF
>TRBJ2-3|TRBV7-3
CASSSGGLLEQYF
>TRBJ1-1|TRBV7-9
CASSSQGGKNTEAFF
>TRBJ1-1|TRBV19
CASTALGADTMNTEAFF
>TRBJ2-1|TRBV5-4
CASSKGLAENEQFF
>TRBJ2-3|TRBV6-1
CASSELAGQADTQYF
>TRBJ2-1|TRBV2
CASSAAESRYNEQFF
>TRBJ2-2|TRBV7-3
CASSFSGGAFGYTGELFF
>TRBJ1-2|TRBV5-5
CASSLAGIGYGYTF
>TRBJ1-6|TRBV5-4
CASSYSNSPLHF
>TRBJ2-7|TRBV6-1
CASSEWASSYEQYF
>TRBJ1-1|TRBV11-1
CASSQNRGWDTEAFF
>TRBJ1-1|TRBV21-1
CASSRQCHGGNTEAFF
>TRBJ1-1|TRBV5-1
CASGTGGRTEAFF
>TRBJ1-2|TRBV28
CASSPATTGPGGYTF
>TRBJ1-2|TRBV27
CASSTTGVAYGYTF
>TRBJ1-5|TRBV6-5
CASKEGRASNQPQHF
>TRBJ1-1|TRBV21-1
CASLSVVGGGRAPTEAFF
>TRBJ2-1|TRBV23-1
CASLKRGGNNEQFF
>TRBJ1-1|TRBV19
CASSSTGNTEAFF
>TRBJ1-1|TRBV30
CAWSHKGQGVGTEAFF
>TRBJ2-7|TRBV14
CASSQDQPLHRANEQYF
>TRBJ2-7|TRBV11-1
CASSLDGSYEQYF
>TRBJ2-2|TRBV24-1
CATSDFRGQGNTGELFF
>TRBJ2-7|TRBV7-8
CASSLGTQVREQYF
>TRBJ2-2|TRBV5-6
CASSPTGQGPAGELFF
>TRBJ2-3|TRBV7-3
CASSPTAGTQYF
>TRBJ1-2|TRBV4-3
CASSRGQEDYGYTF
>TRBJ2-3|TRBV6-2/TRBV6-3
CASSYGALAGGRGDTQYF
>TRBJ2-5|TRBV13
CASSLVGETQYF
>TRBJ2-1|TRBV6-6
CASSYLAGGPNEQFF
>TRBJ2-7|TRBV19
CASSIAGRNEQYF
>TRBJ2-7|TRBV5-5
CASSSSGILYEQYF
>TRBJ2-7|TRBV12-3/TRBV12-4
CASSFSGDYEQYF
>TRBJ1-5|TRBV10-1
CASSEPDRVSNQPQHF
>TRBJ1-4|TRBV4-2
CASSLGDRNNEKLFF
>TRBJ1-1|TRBV9
CASSVGGQLNTEAFF
>TRBJ2-5|TRBV3-1/TRBV3-2
CASSELAGGKTQYF
>TRBJ2-5|TRBV2
CASIILAGVGETQYF
>TRBJ2-7|TRBV27
CASSLDGQGRKQYF
>TRBJ1-1|TRBV5-1
CASSVTWAGTNTEAFF
>TRBJ2-1|TRBV5-5
CASSRDRDNEQFF
>TRBJ2-4|TRBV18
CASWRTGSDIQYF
>TRBJ1-4|TRBV7-2
CASSSTASRNEKLFF
>TRBJ2-3|TRBV2
CASRGLAGGLGSDTQYF
>TRBJ2-4|TRBV3-1/TRBV3-2
CASSHDRVGIQYF
>TRBJ1-1|TRBV5-5
CASSLGAYTEAFF
>TRBJ2-1|TRBV10-3
CAISQGSYNEQFF
>TRBJ1-4|TRBV10-3
CATHPETGGVEKLFF
>TRBJ1-4|TRBV4-2
CASSQDPTEGLFF
>TRBJ1-4|TRBV16
CASSQSGTVNEKLFF
>TRBJ2-5|TRBV7-2
CASSWSGGEETQYF
>TRBJ1-1|TRBV19
CASRDGARVNTEAFF